The 23 T cell receptor beta chains below all came from one sample that was sequenced in a study of PD-1 blockade in classical Hodgkin lymphoma. Data came from immunoSEQ multiplex PCR; TCRdb stores just in-frame clones and leaves some out. The table records tens of thousands of clones, about 85% of them present only once. Patients all relapsed after autologous stem cell transplantation, and there was variation in brentuximab vedotin exposure. Out of thawed PBMCs, magnetic negative selection purified CD4+ T cells. Material: CD4+ T cells from blood, obtained at baseline. These receptors all come from a human donor with classical Hodgkin lymphoma.

The rearrangement joins TRBV29-1 to TRBJ2-1, with TRBD1 matching over 7 bases. The trim removed 0 bases at V and 4 bases at J, leaving 6 bases unmatched. The CDR3 is 15 residues long. Germline values: CDR1 SQVTM, CDR2 ANQGSEA. For the CDR3, the DNA is TGCAGCGTTGAAGATCCCGGCAGGGGGTACAATGAGCAGTTCTTC. This sequence encodes CSVEDPGRGYNEQFF.

The chain uses TRBV7-2 and TRBJ2-5; D uncertain. CDR1 and CDR2 (germline): SGHTA, FQGNSA. Trimming removed 3 bases from V and 4 bases from J, with 3 bases in between. The CDR3 has 11 residues. In DNA, the CDR3 is TGTGCCAGCAGCTTCCGAGAGACCCAGTACTTC. Translation gives CASSFRETQYF.

The chain carries TRBV5-4 and TRBJ1-3; the D gene is possibly TRBD1 (5 bases). Germline-derived CDR1 and CDR2 are SGHNT and YYREEE (reference sequence). CDR3 size: 17 residues. V lost 0 bases and J lost 0, with 13 bases in between. In DNA, the CDR3 is TGTGCCAGCAGCTTGGGGGGCGGGGTCGACTCTGGAAACACCATATATTTT. It yields the protein CASSLGGGVDSGNTIYF. The entire variable domain, with the rest obtained from reference TRBV5-4 and TRBJ1-3, is as follows: ETGVTQSPTHLIKTRGQQVTLRCSSQSGHNTVSWYQQALGQGPQFIFQYYREEENGRGNFPPRFSGLQFPNYSSELNVNALELDDSALYLCASSLGGGVDSGNTIYFGEGSWLTVV.

This chain links TRBV6-5 with TRBJ2-7; perhaps TRBD1 as D (6 bases). The V gene's germline CDR1 is MNHEY and CDR2 SVGAGI. Trimming left V 2 bases short and J 6 bases short, with 14 bases between. This CDR3 region has 14 residues. CDR3 in amino acids: CASSYGTLGGEQYF. The CDR3 DNA sequence: TGTGCCAGCAGTTACGGGACCCTAGGGGGCGAGCAGTACTTC.

This clone was recorded a few times. In nucleotides, the CDR3 is TGTGCCAGCAGCGTCGGACGGACAGTCCTTACCGGGGAGCTGTTTTTT. This encodes CASSVGRTVLTGELFF. The V call is TRBV5-5, the J call TRBJ2-2; TRBD1 is a possible D gene (6 bases). Per the germline V gene, CDR1 is SGHKS and CDR2 is YYEKEE (reference sequence). The V end lost 4 bases, the J end lost 5 bases, and 18 bases lay between the germline ends. This CDR3 has 16 residues.

This clone was observed once. V and J are TRBV19 and TRBJ1-2; D uncertain. Trimming shortened V by 7 bases and J by 0 bases, and 15 bases separated the two germline ends. Germline CDR1 and CDR2: LNHDA and SQIVND (reference sequence). The CDR3 totals 15 residues. CDR3 amino acids: CASTGRRTANYGYTF. The CDR3 region has the DNA TGTGCCAGTACCGGCAGGCGGACCGCTAACTATGGCTACACCTTC.

The chain uses TRBV28 and TRBJ1-3; TRBD1 is a possible D gene (5 bases). Germline V gives CDR1 MDHEN, CDR2 SYDVKM. Between the trimmed V and J ends, which lost 0 bases and 0 bases, there was a span of 6 bases. This CDR3 comprises 15 residues. CDR3 sequence: CASSLWGPSGNTIYF. CDR3 nucleotides: TGTGCCAGCAGTTTATGGGGGCCCTCTGGAAACACCATATATTTT.

This clone was recorded a few times. The J gene is TRBJ2-4, the V gene TRBV6-5; D might be TRBD1 (6 bases). Germline values: CDR1 MNHEY, CDR2 SVGAGI. The CDR3 is 15 residues long. Trimming removed 7 bases from V and 0 bases from J, with 13 bases in between. CDR3 DNA: TGTGCCAGCAAATCAGGGGAACTAGCCAAAAACATTCAGTACTTC. Protein product: CASKSGELAKNIQYF.

The rearrangement uses TRBV18 and TRBJ1-1; no clear D gene. V gave up 2 bases and J gave up 1 base, with 8 bases separating them. CDR1 and CDR2 (germline): KGHSH, LQKENI. The CDR3 length is 14 residues. The CDR3 sequence is CASSPRATNTEAFF. The CDR3 bases are TGTGCCAGCTCACCAAGGGCTACGAACACTGAAGCTTTCTTT.

The rearrangement links TRBV19 to TRBJ1-4; 7 bases fit TRBD1. The V segment lost 3 bases and the J segment 7 bases; nucleotides outside the gene matches: 14. The CDR3 runs to 17 residues. In germline, CDR1 is LNHDA, CDR2 SQIVND (reference sequence). The CDR3 DNA is TGTGCCAGTAGTATGCGAGACGGGACAGCCGTCAGTGAAAAACTGTTTTTT. This codes for CASSMRDGTAVSEKLFF.

The V gene is TRBV5-1, the J gene TRBJ1-5; 11 positions match TRBD1. The junction had 3 bases not matched to a gene; V was cut back by 3 bases and J by 4 bases. The CDR3 loop spans 15 amino acids. Germline V gene data show CDR1 as SGHRS and CDR2 as YFSETQ. The CDR3 DNA reads TGCGCCAGCAGCTCAGGGACAGGGGGAAATCAGCCCCAGCATTTT. It encodes CASSSGTGGNQPQHF.

The genes are TRBV19 and TRBJ1-2; 9 positions agree with TRBD1. The J segment lost 4 bases and the V segment lost 7 bases, leaving 10 bases of the junction unmatched. The germline V gene has CDR1 LNHDA and CDR2 SQIVND (reference sequence). This CDR3 is built from 15 residues. In DNA form, the CDR3 reads TGTGCCAGTACCTTTGGGGGACAGGGAATCTATGGCTACACCTTC. Translation gives CASTFGGQGIYGYTF.

This chain links TRBV4-3 with TRBJ1-4; D is uncertain. Trimming pared 1 base from V and 0 bases from J, leaving 9 bases between. Germline CDR1 LGHNA, CDR2 YSLEER. There are 16 residues in the CDR3. In DNA form, the CDR3 reads TGCGCCAGCAGCCAAGGGTTGTACGCAACTAATGAAAAACTGTTTTTT. Translating it yields CASSQGLYATNEKLFF.

The chain combines TRBV4-1 with TRBJ1-4; possibly TRBD1 for D (5 bases). The germline V gene has CDR1 MGHRA and CDR2 YSYEKL. V was trimmed by 0 bases and J by 2 bases, leaving 10 bases between them. The CDR3 length is 16 residues. The CDR3 DNA reads TGCGCCAGCAGCCAAGACCGACAGTTGACTAATGAAAAACTGTTTTTT. This codes for CASSQDRQLTNEKLFF.

This clone was seen only once. This rearrangement joins TRBV30 to TRBJ2-2; 10 positions agree with TRBD2. V was clipped by 5 bases and J by 6 bases; unmatched bases: 3. The CDR3 length is 13 residues. Germline V gives CDR1 GTSNPN, CDR2 SVGIG (reference sequence). CDR3 protein: CAWGTSEAGELFF. The CDR3 DNA reads TGTGCCTGGGGGACTAGCGAGGCCGGGGAGCTGTTTTTT.

This chain connects TRBV11-2 to TRBJ1-1, with 8 positions matching TRBD1. There are 12 residues in the CDR3. The germline CDR1 and CDR2 sequences are SGHAT and FQNNGV. After removal of 1 base from V and 8 bases from J, the junction contained 0 bases not matched to a gene. Here the CDR3 DNA reads TGTGCCAGCAGCTTAGGGACAGGGGAAGCTTTCTTT. This gives the protein CASSLGTGEAFF.

The V gene is TRBV18, the J gene TRBJ2-3; D gene ambiguous. Trimming removed 5 bases at V and 0 bases at J, with 6 bases between. The CDR3 loop spans 13 amino acids. Germline assignment: CDR1 KGHSH and CDR2 LQKENI. CDR3 amino acids: CASSAQSTDTQYF. CDR3 DNA: TGTGCCAGCTCAGCGCAGAGCACAGATACGCAGTATTTT.

V is TRBV30 and J is TRBJ1-1, with TRBD1 matching 8 bases. Germline V lookup: CDR1 GTSNPN, CDR2 SVGIG (reference sequence). J lost 2 bases, V lost 0 bases, and 8 bases had no gene match. This CDR3 is built from 16 residues. The CDR3, as DNA: TGTGCCTGGAGTGTACTGCCAGGGGGCGCAAACACTGAAGCTTTCTTT. Protein product: CAWSVLPGGANTEAFF.

The chain employs TRBV5-6 and TRBJ2-1; TRBD2 agrees at 7 bases. Per germline, CDR1 SGHDT and CDR2 YYEEEE. V gave up 6 bases and J gave up 6 bases; unmatched junction bases: 15. The CDR3 has 16 residues. Written as DNA, the CDR3 is TGTGCCAGCACTTCATCTTCCGGGACTAATTTCAATGAGCAGTTCTTC. Amino acids: CASTSSSGTNFNEQFF.

This clone was seen more than once but under ten times. The chain is built from TRBV7-8 and TRBJ1-5, with a possible D match to TRBD1 (6 bases). The V end lost 5 bases, the J end lost 4 bases, and 9 bases lay between the germline ends. The CDR3 spans 13 residues. CDR1 is SGHVS and CDR2 is FQNEAQ in the germline V gene. CDR3 bases: TGTGCCAGCAGCGCCGACAGGAATCAGCCCCAGCATTTT. As protein: CASSADRNQPQHF.

The chain has TRBV6-5 and TRBJ2-7; D is possibly TRBD1 (7 bases). Germline CDR1 is MNHEY and CDR2 is SVGAGI. There are 15 residues in the CDR3. Trimming took 0 bases from V and 5 from J, leaving 14 bases between them. This CDR3 is CASSYSAGGPHEQYF. The CDR3 nucleotides are TGTGCCAGCAGTTACTCGGCAGGGGGGCCCCACGAGCAGTACTTC.

The CDR3 loop reads CASSPGQGRGYTF. The CDR3 DNA reads TGCGCCAGCAGCCCGGGACAGGGCCGTGGCTACACCTTC. The rearrangement links TRBV5-1 to TRBJ1-2; 9 nucleotides align to TRBD1. The CDR3 consists of 13 residues. CDR1 is SGHRS and CDR2 is YFSETQ in the germline V gene. With 4 bases clipped from V and 7 bases from J, the junction kept 5 bases outside the gene matches.

This clone turned up a few times. The chain employs TRBV19 and TRBJ1-5; D perhaps matches TRBD1 (6 bases). CDR3 length equals 16 residues. V lost 5 bases and J 1 base, leaving 15 bases between the germline ends. Germline values: CDR1 LNHDA, CDR2 SQIVND (reference sequence). This chain's CDR3 is CASSVLGTRSNQPQHF. Written as DNA, the CDR3 is TGTGCCAGTAGTGTTCTCGGGACAAGAAGCAATCAGCCCCAGCATTTT.